This T cell receptor beta chain emerged from a study of blood T cell repertoires in COVID-19 (dated by TCRdb to 2020 to 2021). Background on the whole study: Samples from collaborators originated in the United States, Italy and Spain and spanned both the acute and convalescent phases of COVID-19. The sample metadata nearly always contained a de-identified subject ID, COVID-19 status, age in years and sex. A freely available public database, intended as a resource for researchers studying the immune response to SARS-CoV-2, is where the repertoires were released. The samples were drawn from the first 160 participants of the ongoing ImmuneRACE study and from 1,254 subjects provided by 6 global collaborators. Where available, HLA class I and class II types were obtained from metadata supplied by the sample provider rather than from assay-based typing. Deeply sampled blood TCRbeta repertoires from subjects exposed to, actively infected with, or recovered from COVID-19 were included in the dataset. The material from the prospective study consisted of cDNA or gDNA derived from T cells, B-cell-depleted T cells, or PBMCs.

There are 13 amino acids in the CDR3, from cysteine to phenylalanine inclusive. Here the CDR3 DNA is all that survives: 39 bases in frame from base 1. The junction shows trimming of 3 bases on V and 6 bases on J, and the gene matches do not reach 1 base of it. CDR1 and CDR2 are drawn from the germline V gene (reference sequence): SGHNT, YYREEE. In the case of this clone: Which antigen it targets is not known. No per-base quality is available; no much larger clone lies one base away.

Participants in the prospective study were aged about 18 to 95 years, lived in 24 United States geographic areas, and enrolled through a virtual design. In the prospective study, participants were assigned to cohorts based on the clinical history participants reported in a screening survey and a study questionnaire. Exposed participants had been in contact with someone with a PCR-confirmed or clinician-diagnosed COVID-19 case within 2 weeks of study entry. Each participant in the prospective study had whole blood, serum and a nasopharyngeal or oropharyngeal swab collected by mobile phlebotomists. Participants in the prospective study had the option to provide additional blood draws and questionnaires over an approximately two-month period. Before DNA extraction, blood samples from the prospective study were shipped at room temperature or frozen. TCRbeta CDR3 regions were amplified from genomic DNA by means of the immunoSEQ Assay, a bias-controlled multiplex PCR. As for the authors' bioinformatics: The number of nucleated cells in each sample was estimated by amplification of reference gene primers within the assay. To quantify the absolute abundance of each unique TCRbeta CDR3 rearrangement, sequence reads were collapsed and filtered. For each sample, productive Simpson clonality was calculated by taking the square root of Simpson's diversity index across productive rearrangements. Here the immuneACCESS table is served through TCRdb, limited to in-frame sequences with V and J called. Missing clones are a known gap in these copies; in checked studies unresolved V genes cover under half, and the rest lacks a known reason. The D gene and trimming were derived from the DNA, and the V and J assignments and clone size from that table. This sample holds over 200,000 clones; 90% were observed only once. Together, the top ten hold around 15% of the sample.

Paper-wide results and their limitations: Clinical and demographic metadata were provided uncurated, with the amount varying by source and participant.

The chain uses TRBV5-4 and TRBJ2-3, and TRBD1 matches 10 of the central bases. This sequence was found in a man younger than 45 who had been exposed to COVID-19. The sequencing sample was made of PBMCs or T cells enriched from blood (not recorded which). The CDR3 is CASSSGQGDTQYF. The base sequence is TGTGCCAGCAGCTCGGGACAGGGGGATACGCAGTATTTT.